A single sample gave rise to the 4 T cell receptor beta chains below, sequenced in a study of CD8+ T cells in alopecia areata. RNA was isolated and reverse transcribed to cDNA, the sequencing template. The assay was immunoSEQ multiplex PCR, and TCRdb's table has in-frame clones only and misses some. This sample has some 120,000 clones, each found more than once. Sequencing was done on a sample of lesional skin. Receptor source: a C3H/HeJ mouse with alopecia areata. This mouse strain has H2-k as its MHC haplotype.

This clone was observed a handful of times. Germline and genes: mouse. The read halts 4 residues ahead of the CDR3 end, with the missing end drawn from the germline J gene. J is TRBJ2-4 and V is TRBV19; the D gene is possibly TRBD2 (5 bases). Germline V gives CDR1 FNHDT, CDR2 SITEND (reference sequence). The CDR3 is 13 residues long. The CDR3 sequence is CASSIGGENTLYF. The DNA read from the CDR3 is TGTGCCAGCAGTATAGGTGGGGAAAAC.

This clone occurred many times. Gene names and germline refer to mouse. The read halts 4 residues ahead of the CDR3 end, with the missing end drawn from the germline J gene. The chain is built from TRBV13-3 and TRBJ2-3; TRBD1 agrees at 10 bases. The V gene end was trimmed by 7 bases and the J gene end by 0 bases; junction bases not matched to a gene: 2. The CDR3 sequence is 14 residues long. Germline V gene data show CDR1 as NNHDY and CDR2 as SYVADS. The CDR3 DNA, read in part, is TGTGCCAGCCTGGGACAGGGGAGTGCAGAA. This sequence encodes CASLGQGSAE. From start to end, the CDR3 is CASLGQGSAETLYF.

Of note for this clone: These gene names are mouse names. The CDR3 extends 4 residues past the end of the read, so its final part is completed from the germline J gene. This chain uses TRBV31 with TRBJ2-5; 8 bases map to TRBD1. Germline V gives CDR1 GKSSPN, CDR2 SITVG. This CDR3 is built from 15 residues. Germline trimming cut 1 base from V and 2 bases from J; bases unmatched to any gene: 5. CDR3 bases read: TGTGCCTGGAGTCCATTGACAGGGGCCCAAGAC. Protein: CAWSPLTGAQD. The full-length CDR3 reads as CAWSPLTGAQDTQYF.

This clone was seen at least ten times. Gene names and germline refer to mouse. The read ends 4 residues shy of where the CDR3 ends; the end is completed using the germline J gene. The J gene is TRBJ2-3, the V gene TRBV13-1, with D possibly TRBD2 on 6 matching bases. The germline V gene has CDR1 NSHNY and CDR2 SYGAGN. This CDR3 is 14 amino acids long. V dropped 3 bases and J dropped 0 bases, with 8 bases sitting between them. CDR3 sequence reads: CASSGGTSAETLYF. The CDR3 bases that were read are TGTGCCAGCAGTGGGGGGACTAGTGCAGAA.